These T cell receptor beta chains were read from a single sample in a study of T cell responses to AZD1222 COVID-19 vaccine. TCRdb keeps only in-frame clones here, not all; method: immunoSEQ multiplex PCR. The sample lists about 150,000 clones; approximately 91% were seen once. The starting material was peripheral blood, obtained 28 days after the second AZD1222 dose. Receptors originate from an adult who received the AZD1222 COVID-19 vaccine. CDR3s include the opening cysteine and the closing phenylalanine or tryptophan. The D gene is left open where the match is weak. The size of a clone is reported for some rows only, either as once, few or many, or as a class for expanded clones.

clone_size: -; v_call: TRBV28; d_call: TRBD1; j_call: TRBJ1-1; cdr3_nt: TGTGCCAGCATGGACAGGGGGCGCTTCGGTGAAGCTTTCTTT; cdr3_aa: CASMDRGRFGEAFF
clone_size: -; v_call: TRBV19; d_call: -; j_call: TRBJ2-2; cdr3_nt: TGTGCCAGTAGTATAGCTACAGGTGCGAACACCGGGGAGCTGTTTTTT; cdr3_aa: CASSIATGANTGELFF
clone_size: -; v_call: TRBV18; d_call: -; j_call: TRBJ1-6; cdr3_nt: TGTGCCAGCTCCCCTGGACTTACAGGGTATAATTCACCCCTCCACTTT; cdr3_aa: CASSPGLTGYNSPLHF
clone_size: -; v_call: TRBV15; d_call: TRBD2; j_call: TRBJ2-1; cdr3_nt: TGTGCCACCAGCAAGGGACTAGCGGAAGACAATGAGCAGTTCTTC; cdr3_aa: CATSKGLAEDNEQFF
clone_size: -; v_call: TRBV7-9; d_call: -; j_call: TRBJ2-3; cdr3_nt: TGTGCCAGCAGCCACGGAGGCCGGAGCACAGATACGCAGTATTTT; cdr3_aa: CASSHGGRSTDTQYF
clone_size: -; v_call: TRBV6-4; d_call: -; j_call: TRBJ1-2; cdr3_nt: TGTGCCAGCAGCGAGGACGGGAACTATGGCTACACCTTC; cdr3_aa: CASSEDGNYGYTF
clone_size: -; v_call: TRBV6-5; d_call: -; j_call: TRBJ2-3; cdr3_nt: TGTGCCAGCAGTTACTCGCGGAGGGCCGGTACAGATACGCAGTATTTT; cdr3_aa: CASSYSRRAGTDTQYF
clone_size: few; v_call: TRBV7-8; d_call: TRBD1; j_call: TRBJ1-5; cdr3_nt: TGTGCCAGCAGCTTAAGGGCAGCAGGGGGCGCAGGGAATCAGCCCCAGCATTTT; cdr3_aa: CASSLRAAGGAGNQPQHF
clone_size: -; v_call: TRBV5-8; d_call: -; j_call: TRBJ1-1; cdr3_nt: TGTGCCAGCAGCTTGGGACTTAGGGGGGGTACAACTAACACTGAAGCTTTCTTT; cdr3_aa: CASSLGLRGGTTNTEAFF
clone_size: few; v_call: TRBV19; d_call: TRBD2; j_call: TRBJ2-1; cdr3_nt: TGTGCCAGCCAGCACGCGGGGGGGCCGGGGGAGCAGTTCTTC; cdr3_aa: CASQHAGGPGEQFF
clone_size: -; v_call: TRBV11-3; d_call: TRBD2; j_call: TRBJ2-2; cdr3_nt: TGTGCCAGCAGCTTAGGGGCGGGAGGAGGCGGGGAGCTGTTTTTT; cdr3_aa: CASSLGAGGGGELFF
clone_size: -; v_call: TRBV5-3; d_call: -; j_call: TRBJ1-1; cdr3_nt: TGTGCCAGAAGCCCCACCCTAGAGACAGGAGACTACACTGAAGCTTTCTTT; cdr3_aa: CARSPTLETGDYTEAFF
clone_size: -; v_call: TRBV7-2; d_call: TRBD2; j_call: TRBJ2-2; cdr3_nt: TGTGCCAGCAGCGGGACTAGCGGGGGTTTCTCCGGGGAGCTGTTTTTT; cdr3_aa: CASSGTSGGFSGELFF
clone_size: -; v_call: TRBV19; d_call: -; j_call: TRBJ1-4; cdr3_nt: TGTGCCAGTAGTGACCACAGGGCACCTAATGAAAAACTGTTTTTT; cdr3_aa: CASSDHRAPNEKLFF
clone_size: -; v_call: TRBV7-8; d_call: -; j_call: TRBJ2-2; cdr3_nt: TGTGCCAGCAGCTTAGATGCGGGATCGAACACCGGGGAGCTGTTTTTT; cdr3_aa: CASSLDAGSNTGELFF
clone_size: -; v_call: TRBV18; d_call: -; j_call: TRBJ1-2; cdr3_nt: TGTGCCAGCTCAGCTGGGGGGGCCGACTATGGCTACACCTTC; cdr3_aa: CASSAGGADYGYTF
clone_size: -; v_call: TRBV11-3; d_call: -; j_call: TRBJ2-2; cdr3_nt: TGTGCCAGCAGCGCTCCCCAAGGGGCGCGGGGCACCGGGGAGCTGTTTTTT; cdr3_aa: CASSAPQGARGTGELFF
clone_size: -; v_call: TRBV27; d_call: -; j_call: TRBJ2-3; cdr3_nt: TGTGCCAGCAGTTTCGGGAGAACAGATACGCAGTATTTT; cdr3_aa: CASSFGRTDTQYF
clone_size: -; v_call: TRBV4-1; d_call: TRBD2; j_call: TRBJ2-1; cdr3_nt: TGCGCCAGCAGCCAAGGTCGGTCTAGCGGGAGTTTTAATGAGCAGTTCTTC; cdr3_aa: CASSQGRSSGSFNEQFF
clone_size: -; v_call: TRBV19; d_call: -; j_call: TRBJ2-1; cdr3_nt: TGTGCCAGTTCATTACAGAGGACTGAGCGTTACAATGAGCAGTTCTTC; cdr3_aa: CASSLQRTERYNEQFF
clone_size: -; v_call: TRBV11-3; d_call: TRBD2; j_call: TRBJ2-5; cdr3_nt: TGTGCCAGCAGCGTCACCCGGTCACTAGCGGATCAAGAGACCCAGTACTTC; cdr3_aa: CASSVTRSLADQETQYF
clone_size: -; v_call: TRBV27; d_call: -; j_call: TRBJ2-1; cdr3_nt: TGTGCCAGCAGTACCCGGAGGGGTTGGGAGTTCTTC; cdr3_aa: CASSTRRGWEFF
clone_size: many; v_call: TRBV6-2/TRBV6-3; d_call: TRBD1; j_call: TRBJ2-2; cdr3_nt: TGTGCCAGCAGTCGGACAGGGCAGAACACCGGGGAGCTGTTTTTT; cdr3_aa: CASSRTGQNTGELFF
clone_size: -; v_call: TRBV5-1; d_call: -; j_call: TRBJ2-7; cdr3_nt: TGCGCCAGCAGCTTGGATCCAGGCTCGTCCTACGAGCAGTACTTC; cdr3_aa: CASSLDPGSSYEQYF
clone_size: -; v_call: TRBV19; d_call: -; j_call: TRBJ1-5; cdr3_nt: TGTGCCAGTAGTAGTTACAGGGATCAGCCCCAGCATTTT; cdr3_aa: CASSSYRDQPQHF
clone_size: once; v_call: TRBV19; d_call: -; j_call: TRBJ2-7; cdr3_nt: TGTGCCAGTAGTCTGGACAGATTAACCTACGAGCAGTACTTC; cdr3_aa: CASSLDRLTYEQYF
clone_size: -; v_call: TRBV19; d_call: -; j_call: TRBJ2-7; cdr3_nt: TGTGCCAGTAGCCCCCGGACAGTAGCCTACGAGCAGTACTTC; cdr3_aa: CASSPRTVAYEQYF
clone_size: -; v_call: TRBV20-1; d_call: -; j_call: TRBJ2-5; cdr3_nt: TGCAGTGCTAGTACTAGTATGTTTCAAGAGACCCAGTACTTC; cdr3_aa: CSASTSMFQETQYF
clone_size: -; v_call: TRBV7-9; d_call: TRBD1; j_call: TRBJ1-2; cdr3_nt: TGTGCCAGCAGCCCCCTCGGGACAGGGAGCTATGGCTACACCTTC; cdr3_aa: CASSPLGTGSYGYTF
clone_size: -; v_call: TRBV7-6; d_call: -; j_call: TRBJ1-1; cdr3_nt: TGTGCCAGCAGGGAAACAGCGGGGGGGAGCGCTGAAGCTTTCTTT; cdr3_aa: CASRETAGGSAEAFF
clone_size: once; v_call: TRBV4-2; d_call: TRBD2; j_call: TRBJ2-1; cdr3_nt: TGTGCCAGCAGCCAGGCTCCTTGGCGCGGGGGAGGGAATGAGCAGTTCTTC; cdr3_aa: CASSQAPWRGGGNEQFF
clone_size: -; v_call: TRBV2; d_call: -; j_call: TRBJ1-5; cdr3_nt: TGTGCCAGCAGGCGCGATAATCAGCCCCAGCATTTT; cdr3_aa: CASRRDNQPQHF
clone_size: once; v_call: TRBV4-1; d_call: TRBD1; j_call: TRBJ2-4; cdr3_nt: TGCGCCAGCAGCCAAGATCGGACAGGGGTCGGAAACATTCAGTACTTC; cdr3_aa: CASSQDRTGVGNIQYF
clone_size: -; v_call: TRBV7-2; d_call: TRBD1; j_call: TRBJ1-2; cdr3_nt: TGTGCCAGCAGCTTACTTCCCACAGGGGACAGATATGGCTACACCTTC; cdr3_aa: CASSLLPTGDRYGYTF
clone_size: once; v_call: TRBV6-1; d_call: TRBD1; j_call: TRBJ2-7; cdr3_nt: TGTGCCAGCAGTGGGGCGGTAGGGACAGGGTCCTACGAGCAGTACTTC; cdr3_aa: CASSGAVGTGSYEQYF
clone_size: -; v_call: TRBV12-3/TRBV12-4; d_call: -; j_call: TRBJ2-7; cdr3_nt: TGTGCCAGCAGTTTTTCCCTTTTCTACGAGCAGTACTTC; cdr3_aa: CASSFSLFYEQYF
clone_size: -; v_call: TRBV13; d_call: TRBD1; j_call: TRBJ1-1; cdr3_nt: TGTGCCAGCAGCCCGCCCGACAGGGCTGAAGCTTTCTTT; cdr3_aa: CASSPPDRAEAFF
clone_size: -; v_call: TRBV7-2; d_call: -; j_call: TRBJ1-2; cdr3_nt: TGTGCCAGCAGCTCGACACGGACGAGCTATGGCTACACCTTC; cdr3_aa: CASSSTRTSYGYTF
clone_size: -; v_call: TRBV3-1/TRBV3-2; d_call: -; j_call: TRBJ2-1; cdr3_nt: TGTGCCAGCAGCCTTGACGGGGTAAATTACAATGAGCAGTTCTTC; cdr3_aa: CASSLDGVNYNEQFF
clone_size: -; v_call: TRBV23-1; d_call: -; j_call: TRBJ2-7; cdr3_nt: TGCGCCAGCAGTACCAAATCAGGATGGAAGATCCACGAGCAGTACTTC; cdr3_aa: CASSTKSGWKIHEQYF
clone_size: -; v_call: TRBV7-9; d_call: -; j_call: TRBJ1-1; cdr3_nt: TGTGCCAGCACCGTAGGAGGTGGAGGGCAAGCTTTCTTT; cdr3_aa: CASTVGGGGQAFF
clone_size: once; v_call: TRBV3-1/TRBV3-2; d_call: -; j_call: TRBJ1-1; cdr3_nt: TGTGCCAGCAGCCACCGAGGGGCGATGAACACTGAAGCTTTCTTT; cdr3_aa: CASSHRGAMNTEAFF
clone_size: -; v_call: TRBV7-2; d_call: TRBD1; j_call: TRBJ1-1; cdr3_nt: TGTGCCAGCAGCAAAGACCGGGACAGGGGAATGGGGGACACTGAAGCTTTCTTT; cdr3_aa: CASSKDRDRGMGDTEAFF
clone_size: -; v_call: TRBV29-1; d_call: -; j_call: TRBJ2-7; cdr3_nt: TGCAGCGTCGGCCAGCCTTCGCAACGCAGGACTACCTCCTACGAGCAGTACTTC; cdr3_aa: CSVGQPSQRRTTSYEQYF
clone_size: -; v_call: TRBV2; d_call: -; j_call: TRBJ1-1; cdr3_nt: TGTGCCAGCAGGGGGGGCGGGACTGAAGCTTTCTTT; cdr3_aa: CASRGGGTEAFF
clone_size: -; v_call: TRBV9; d_call: -; j_call: TRBJ2-4; cdr3_nt: TGTGCCAGCAGCGTAGACGAATTGCTTAACATTCAGTACTTC; cdr3_aa: CASSVDELLNIQYF
clone_size: -; v_call: TRBV7-2; d_call: TRBD2; j_call: TRBJ2-3; cdr3_nt: TGTGCCAGCAGCTTGAATAGCGGGAGGGGGCCAGATACGCAGTATTTT; cdr3_aa: CASSLNSGRGPDTQYF
clone_size: -; v_call: TRBV6-6; d_call: TRBD1; j_call: TRBJ1-2; cdr3_nt: TGTGCCAGCAGTCGATCCCGGGACAGCAACTATGGCTACACCTTC; cdr3_aa: CASSRSRDSNYGYTF
clone_size: -; v_call: TRBV5-6; d_call: -; j_call: TRBJ1-2; cdr3_nt: TGTGCCAGCACCGCCGAACTTGGGGGCTACACCTTC; cdr3_aa: CASTAELGGYTF
clone_size: few; v_call: TRBV6-4; d_call: -; j_call: TRBJ1-2; cdr3_nt: TGTGCCAGCAGCCGGGACACTCGTTATGGCTACACCTTC; cdr3_aa: CASSRDTRYGYTF
clone_size: -; v_call: TRBV4-1; d_call: -; j_call: TRBJ1-6; cdr3_nt: TGCGCCAGCAGCCAAGGGGGATGGGGGCTGCAGGGTTCACCCCTCCACTTT; cdr3_aa: CASSQGGWGLQGSPLHF
clone_size: -; v_call: TRBV28; d_call: -; j_call: TRBJ1-5; cdr3_nt: TGTGCCAGCGGGGCCACGGGAAGCAATCAGCCCCAGCATTTT; cdr3_aa: CASGATGSNQPQHF
clone_size: few; v_call: TRBV28; d_call: -; j_call: TRBJ1-3; cdr3_nt: TGTGCCAGCAGTCCGCCGGGGGCGGGAAACACCATATATTTT; cdr3_aa: CASSPPGAGNTIYF
clone_size: -; v_call: TRBV30; d_call: TRBD2; j_call: TRBJ2-5; cdr3_nt: TGTGCCTGGAGTGGACTAGCGGGGCGGCCACAAGAGACCCAGTACTTC; cdr3_aa: CAWSGLAGRPQETQYF